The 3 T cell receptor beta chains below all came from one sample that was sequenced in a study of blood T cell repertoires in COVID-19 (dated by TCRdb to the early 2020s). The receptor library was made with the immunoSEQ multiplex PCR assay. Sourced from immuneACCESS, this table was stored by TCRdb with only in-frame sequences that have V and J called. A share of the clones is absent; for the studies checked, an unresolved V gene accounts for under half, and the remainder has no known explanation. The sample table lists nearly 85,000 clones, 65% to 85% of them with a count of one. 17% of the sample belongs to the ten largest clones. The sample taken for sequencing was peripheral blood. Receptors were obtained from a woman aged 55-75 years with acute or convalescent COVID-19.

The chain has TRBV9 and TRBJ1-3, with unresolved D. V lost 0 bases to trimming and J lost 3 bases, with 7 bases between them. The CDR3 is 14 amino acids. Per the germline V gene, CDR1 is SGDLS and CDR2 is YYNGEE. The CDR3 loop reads CASSVASSGNTIYF. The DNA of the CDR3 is TGTGCCAGCAGCGTAGCTAGCAGTGGAAACACCATATATTTT.

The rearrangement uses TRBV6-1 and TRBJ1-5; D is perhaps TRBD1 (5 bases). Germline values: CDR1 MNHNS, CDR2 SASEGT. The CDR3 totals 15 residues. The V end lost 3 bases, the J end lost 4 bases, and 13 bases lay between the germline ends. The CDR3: CASSDSGARNQPQHF. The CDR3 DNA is TGTGCCAGCAGTGATAGCGGGGCGAGAAATCAGCCCCAGCATTTT.

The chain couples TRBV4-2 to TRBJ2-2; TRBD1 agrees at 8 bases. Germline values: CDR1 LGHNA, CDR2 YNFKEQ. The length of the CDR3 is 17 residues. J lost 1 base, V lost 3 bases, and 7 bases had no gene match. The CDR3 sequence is CASSQEKGQGNTGELFF. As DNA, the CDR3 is TGTGCCAGCAGCCAGGAAAAAGGACAGGGGAACACCGGGGAGCTGTTTTTT.